The next 13 T cell receptor beta chains were all read from a single sample in a study of shared clonotypes between healthy human individuals (dated by TCRdb to the early 2020s). The method was the immunoSEQ multiplex PCR assay. TCRdb stores this immuneACCESS table with in-frame sequences only. Part of the clones is absent; in the studies checked, under half of the shortfall reflects unresolved V genes, and no reason is known for the rest. Present in this sample are some 2.1 million clones, roughly 96% of which were seen just once. The ten largest clones add up to roughly 0.13% of the sample. Sequencing was performed on naive CD4+ T cells sorted from blood. The intended sense of this specimen's cell subset or site label: CD45RA+ positively selected. Every receptor here comes from a man aged 18 to 30 in good health.

The J gene is TRBJ2-7, the V gene TRBV2; TRBD2 aligns across 10 bases. Trimming at V came to 5 bases and at J to 4 bases, leaving 5 bases not matched to a gene. In germline, CDR1 is SNHLY, CDR2 FYNNEI. The CDR3 runs 14 residues. The CDR3 loop reads CASSHTTSGYEQYF. CDR3 DNA sequence: TGTGCCAGCAGTCATACGACTAGCGGGTACGAGCAGTACTTC.

The chain recombines TRBV5-4 with TRBJ2-2, with 7 nucleotides matching TRBD2. V lost 4 bases, J lost 3 bases, and 6 bases stayed unmatched. CDR1 and CDR2 (germline): SGHNT, YYREEE (reference sequence). The length of the CDR3 is 15 residues. CDR3 loop: CASSPGLADTGELFF. DNA for the CDR3: TGTGCCAGCAGCCCGGGGCTAGCGGACACCGGGGAGCTGTTTTTT.

This chain uses TRBV7-9 with TRBJ1-1; no clear D. This CDR3 contains 12 residues. V was trimmed by 5 bases and J by 3 bases, leaving 7 bases between them. Germline assignment: CDR1 SEHNR and CDR2 FQNEAQ (reference sequence). The chain's CDR3 is CASSPWDTEAFF. The CDR3 region has the DNA TGTGCCAGCAGCCCCTGGGACACTGAAGCTTTCTTT.

V usage is TRBV7-3 and J usage is TRBJ2-1; D is unclear. The CDR3 extends over 15 amino acids. The germline gives CDR1 SGHTA, CDR2 FQGTGA. The V end was cut by 2 bases, the J end by 2 bases, with 10 bases between. The CDR3 nucleotides are TGTGCCAGCAGCTTAGGAGAGAAGCCCTACAATGAGCAGTTCTTC. It yields the protein CASSLGEKPYNEQFF.

The genes are TRBV6-1 and TRBJ1-2; D possibly corresponds to TRBD1 (5 bases). The CDR3 sequence is 15 residues long. V gave up 0 bases and J gave up 4 bases, with 12 bases separating them. CDR1 is MNHNS and CDR2 is SASEGT in the germline V gene. In DNA form, the CDR3 reads TGTGCCAGCAGTGAAGCAGGAGGAGGGGTCTATGGCTACACCTTC. The encoded protein is CASSEAGGGVYGYTF.

The rearrangement joins TRBV5-6 to TRBJ2-3; D not certain. Germline CDR1 and CDR2: SGHDT and YYEEEE. V was clipped by 4 bases and J by 6 bases, with 12 bases between them. The CDR3 totals 13 residues. The CDR3 loop reads CASSLVGRDTQYF. CDR3 sequence (DNA): TGTGCCAGCAGCCTCGTGGGCCGGGATACGCAGTATTTT.

The V call is TRBV7-8, the J call TRBJ1-5; D perhaps matches TRBD1 (6 bases). The germline CDR1 and CDR2 sequences are SGHVS and FQNEAQ. This CDR3 spans 17 amino acids. V lost 0 bases and J 4 bases, leaving 16 bases between the germline ends. The DNA for the CDR3 is TGTGCCAGCAGCTTAGCTGGGGGGCTGTGGGGAAATCAGCCCCAGCATTTT. Translated: CASSLAGGLWGNQPQHF.

The chain couples TRBV19 to TRBJ2-5, with TRBD1 as a possible D gene (6 bases). V was trimmed by 5 bases and J by 5 bases, leaving 15 bases between them. The CDR3 is 14 amino acids. The germline gives CDR1 LNHDA, CDR2 SQIVND (reference sequence). Here the CDR3 reads CASSSPGESETQYF. The CDR3, as DNA: TGTGCCAGTAGTTCTCCAGGGGAATCGGAGACCCAGTACTTC.

The chain has TRBV2 and TRBJ2-7; TRBD1 matches at 9 bases. The junction had 5 bases not matched to a gene; V was cut back by 4 bases and J by 1 base. Looked up from germline, CDR1 is SNHLY and CDR2 is FYNNEI. This CDR3 region has 15 residues. CDR3 DNA sequence: TGTGCCAGCAGTGCCCGACAGGGGGTTTCCTACGAGCAGTACTTC. Translating gives CASSARQGVSYEQYF. The full variable domain, its missing parts supplied by reference TRBV2 and TRBJ2-7, is EPEVTQTPSHQVTQMGQEVILRCVPISNHLYFYWYRQILGQKVEFLVSFYNNEISEKSEIFDDQFSVERPDGSNFTLKIRSTKLEDSAMYFCASSARQGVSYEQYFGPGTRLTVT.

The genes are TRBV6-7 and TRBJ2-7; 8 nucleotides align to TRBD2. TRBV6-7 belongs to the ORF category, with a function that is uncertain. V lost 0 bases, J lost 6 bases, and 19 bases stayed unmatched. CDR3 length: 19 amino acids. The CDR3 DNA sequence: TGTGCCAGCAGTTACTCGAGGATCCCACCGGGACTAGTAAGTTGCGAGCAGTACTTC. Translating gives CASSYSRIPPGLVSCEQYF.

V gene TRBV4-1 combines with J gene TRBJ2-3, with D perhaps matching TRBD1 or TRBD2 (7 bases each). V was clipped by 4 bases and J by 0 bases, with 20 bases between them. Germline CDR1 MGHRA, CDR2 YSYEKL. CDR3 length: 18 amino acids. CDR3 bases: TGCGCCAGCAGCCCCAGGGGGAGCGGGGAAGGCAGCACAGATACGCAGTATTTT. It is translated as CASSPRGSGEGSTDTQYF.

This clone occurred a few times. The chain employs TRBV27 and TRBJ1-2; 7 nucleotides agree with TRBD1. Unmatched junction bases numbered 5, after V lost 5 bases and J lost 5 bases. Germline CDR1 MNHEY, CDR2 SMNVEV (reference sequence). This CDR3 region has 13 residues. The CDR3 region is CASSRYRGYGYTF. CDR3 nucleotide sequence: TGTGCCAGCAGTCGGTACAGGGGATATGGCTACACCTTC.

This sequence joins TRBV11-2 and TRBJ1-5; 8 bases fit TRBD1. Trimming cost V 1 base and J 0 bases; bases outside gene matches: 5. This CDR3 comprises 17 residues. Per germline, CDR1 SGHAT and CDR2 FQNNGV. CDR3 in DNA: TGTGCCAGCAGCTTAGGGACAGGGTCGGTTAGCAATCAGCCCCAGCATTTT. Residues: CASSLGTGSVSNQPQHF.